The 16 T cell receptor beta chains below all came from one sample that was sequenced in a study of T-cell reconstitution after alpha-beta-depleted transplantation in children. Researchers prepared the TCRbeta library using unique molecular identifiers, the study reports. TCRdb re-called the PCR reads with MiXCR, one entry per CDR3 protein. Of about 210,000 distinct CDR3 sequences in the sample, about 15% were seen once. This sample comprised PBMCs, mostly from graft donor cells, obtained 360 days after TCRalphabeta/CD19-depleted stem cell transplant. The receptor set was obtained from a male patient under 10 years old who had a stem cell transplant for acute lymphoblastic leukemia, so the T cells may come from the graft donor.

A few counts support this clonotype. V is TRBV7-2 and J is TRBJ2-1, with 11 nucleotides matching TRBD2. Germline CDR1 is SGHTA and CDR2 is FQGNSA. CDR3 size: 15 residues. J gave up 7 bases and V 7 bases, and 9 bases lay outside the gene matches. This chain's CDR3 is CASTYSGGAGNEQFF. In nucleotides, the CDR3 is TGTGCCAGCACCTATAGCGGGGGGGCTGGAAATGAGCAGTTCTTC.

This clonotype showed up just a few times. The chain uses TRBV10-3 and TRBJ2-2; D is ambiguous. The germline V gene encodes CDR1 ENHRY and CDR2 SYGVKD. V was trimmed by 6 bases and J by 1 base, leaving 15 bases between them. There are 16 residues in the CDR3. CDR3 coding DNA: TGTGCCATCAGCGAAATTGGCGGTGGGAACACCGGGGAGCTGTTTTTT. Translating it yields CAISEIGGGNTGELFF.

The CDR3 region is CASSSQFRGTPAYEQYF. The CDR3 nucleotides are TGTGCCAGCAGCTCCCAGTTCCGCGGGACACCTGCCTACGAGCAGTACTTC. The rearrangement joins TRBV7-6 to TRBJ2-7; TRBD1 or TRBD2 may be the D gene (6 bases each). The germline V and J ends were trimmed by 4 bases and 2 bases, with 21 bases remaining between them. Germline V CDR1 and CDR2: SGHVS, FNYEAQ. The length of the CDR3 is 17 residues.

This clonotype was observed a few times. The V and J genes are TRBV5-8 and TRBJ1-5, with D perhaps matching TRBD1 (5 bases). The ends were cut back, 1 base at V and 2 bases at J, with 10 bases in the middle. Germline V gives CDR1 SGHTS, CDR2 YDEGEE. This CDR3 spans 15 amino acids. The CDR3 sequence: CASSLTGRGNQPQHF. The CDR3 DNA reads as TGTGCCAGCAGCTTGACAGGTAGGGGCAATCAGCCCCAGCATTTT. The full variable domain, in which reference TRBV5-8 and TRBJ1-5 provide the parts outside the CDR3, is EAGVTQSPTHLIKTRGQQATLRCSPISGHTSVYWYQQALGLGLQFLLWYDEGEERNRGNFPPRFSGRQFPNYSSELNVNALELEDSALYLCASSLTGRGNQPQHFGDGTRLSIL.

The chain has TRBV4-2 and TRBJ2-5, with a possible D match to TRBD2 (5 bases). Trimming shortened V by 0 bases and J by 5 bases, and 13 bases separated the two germline ends. Per the germline V gene, CDR1 is LGHNA and CDR2 is YNFKEQ. The CDR3 consists of 15 residues. DNA of the CDR3: TGTGCCAGCAGCCAAGAGAGGGTGGATAAGGAGACCCAGTACTTC. Translation: CASSQERVDKETQYF.

The V and J genes are TRBV12-3 or TRBV12-4 and TRBJ2-3; 9 bases agree with TRBD1. The CDR3 extends over 14 amino acids. The V gene end was trimmed by 5 bases and the J gene end by 10 bases; junction bases not matched to a gene: 10. DNA for the CDR3: TGTGCCAGCAGTACCAACGGGGACAGGGTTTCGCAGTATTTT. It is translated as CASSTNGDRVSQYF.

The sample holds a few counts of this clonotype. The chain uses TRBV4-1 and TRBJ2-1; tentative D call: TRBD2 (6 bases). The germline CDR1 and CDR2 sequences are MGHRA and YSYEKL. This CDR3 contains 12 residues. The V and J ends lost 3 bases and 8 bases respectively, with 8 bases between them. Here the CDR3 reads CASSHVADEQFF. In DNA, the CDR3 is TGCGCCAGCAGCCACGTAGCGGATGAGCAGTTCTTC.

This chain connects TRBV11-2 to TRBJ2-2, with D possibly matching TRBD2 (5 bases). This CDR3 has 14 residues. Germline loops: CDR1 SGHAT, CDR2 FQNNGV. V gave up 5 bases and J gave up 5 bases, with 12 bases separating them. The DNA of the CDR3 is TGTGCCAGCAGCCGAGGTTCGGGAACCGGGGAGCTGTTTTTT. Translated: CASSRGSGTGELFF.

This clonotype was detected many times. The chain uses TRBV6-2 or TRBV6-3 and TRBJ2-5; the D is unclear. V was pared by 6 bases and J by 4 bases, with 18 bases between. Germline V gene sequence: CDR1 MNHEY, CDR2 SVGEGT. This CDR3 spans 15 amino acids. Here the CDR3 reads CASSRFQTESETQYF. As DNA, the CDR3 is TGTGCCAGCAGCCGCTTTCAAACGGAGTCAGAGACCCAGTACTTC.

This clonotype was observed a few times. The chain joins TRBV6-1 to TRBJ2-5; 10 bases match TRBD2. Unmatched junction bases numbered 11, after V lost 6 bases and J lost 4 bases. The length of the CDR3 is 16 residues. Germline V gene lookup returns CDR1 MNHNS and CDR2 SASEGT. The CDR3 nucleotides are TGTGCCAGCAGACGGGCCTCGGCTAGCGGGAGAGAGACCCAGTACTTC. It is translated as CASRRASASGRETQYF.

This clonotype appeared a few times. The chain recombines TRBV12-3 or TRBV12-4 with TRBJ2-1, with 12 bases aligning to TRBD2. The length of the CDR3 is 16 residues. J was trimmed by 2 bases and V by 5 bases; bases with no gene match: 4. CDR3 coding DNA: TGTGCCAGCAGTCCTACTAGCGGGGGGCCCTACAATGAGCAGTTCTTC. This sequence encodes CASSPTSGGPYNEQFF.

This clonotype was seen more than once but under ten times. The J gene is TRBJ2-1, the V gene TRBV5-5, with 10 bases that match TRBD2. Trimming at V came to 4 bases and at J to 6 bases, leaving 13 bases not matched to a gene. Germline CDR1 SGHKS, CDR2 YYEKEE (reference sequence). CDR3 length: 17 residues. The CDR3 DNA is TGTGCCAGCAGCCCCCCCTTGAGCGGGGGGGCGATCAATGAGCAGTTCTTC. It yields the protein CASSPPLSGGAINEQFF. Full variable domain (remainder filled in from reference TRBV5-5 and TRBJ2-1): DAGVTQSPTHLIKTRGQQVTLRCSPISGHKSVSWYQQVLGQGPQFIFQYYEKEERGRGNFPDRFSARQFPNYSSELNVNALLLGDSALYLCASSPPLSGGAINEQFFGPGTRLTVL.

This clonotype occurred a few times. The chain employs TRBV5-1 and TRBJ2-5; tentative D call: TRBD1 (6 bases). The CDR3 spans 15 residues. Germline V gene sequence: CDR1 SGHRS, CDR2 YFSETQ. Trimming left V 6 bases short and J 2 bases short, with 17 bases between. CDR3 nucleotide sequence: TGCGCCAGCAACGAGGACAGCAGAGCGCAAGAGACCCAGTACTTC. Amino acid sequence: CASNEDSRAQETQYF.

V is TRBV6-1 and J is TRBJ1-1; D is unresolved. There are 15 residues in the CDR3. Trimming removed 6 bases from V and 1 base from J, with 15 bases in between. Looked up from germline, CDR1 is MNHNS and CDR2 is SASEGT. The CDR3 loop reads CASSPRRLTNTEAFF. The DNA for the CDR3 is TGTGCCAGCAGCCCTCGTAGGCTCACGAACACTGAAGCTTTCTTT.

J is TRBJ2-3 and V is TRBV3-1, with D tentatively TRBD2 (7 bases). This CDR3 has 16 residues. CDR1 is LGHDT and CDR2 is YNNKEL in the germline V gene (reference sequence). V was trimmed by 4 bases and J by 2 bases, leaving 16 bases between them. CDR3 sequence (DNA): TGTGCCAGCAGCCCCTCACGGGGGGCCTACACAGATACGCAGTATTTT. Its translation is CASSPSRGAYTDTQYF.

There are a few counts of this clonotype. CDR3 in amino acids: CASSRTGASYEQYF. For the CDR3, the DNA is TGTGCCAGCAGCCGGACTGGGGCCTCCTACGAGCAGTACTTC. The gene calls are TRBV7-6 and TRBJ2-7; D assignment may be TRBD1 or TRBD2 (5 bases each). V was pared by 5 bases and J by 0 bases, with 11 bases between. CDR3 length: 14 residues. CDR1 is SGHVS and CDR2 is FNYEAQ in the germline V gene.